The source of this TCR beta chain is a study of early T cells in non-severe SARS-CoV-2 infection. This clonotype has at least ten counts. Germline trimming cut 5 bases from V and 2 bases from J; bases unmatched to any gene: 8. Germline loops: CDR1 LNHDA, CDR2 SQIVND (reference sequence). This CDR3 has 16 amino acids. Unique molecular identifiers were affixed to single, distinct cDNA molecules. TCRdb itself ran the 5' RACE reads through MiXCR, one entry per CDR3 protein. The data hold about 100,000 distinct CDR3 sequences, with around 13% observed a single time. Sequenced sample: whole blood. This chain connects TRBV19 to TRBJ2-2; 7 bases are a match to TRBD2. The clonotype originates from an adult who was a healthcare worker with PCR-confirmed SARS-CoV-2 infection or an uninfected control (not recorded which). The CDR3 region is CASSPRAGPNTGELFF. CDR3 in DNA: TGTGCCAGTAGTCCCAGAGCGGGACCTAACACCGGGGAGCTGTTTTTT.